This TCR beta chain appears in the sequencing data of a study of T cell responses to AZD1222 COVID-19 vaccine. Study results and caveats: Distributed over spike, vaccine-associated CD4 TCRs predominated at 160-218 and 743-854. Among spike-specific TCRs, nearly half reportedly target unmutated variant regions.

TCRdb keeps only in-frame clones here, not all; method: immunoSEQ multiplex PCR. The table includes roughly 180,000 clones, 92% detected once. V lost 4 bases, J lost 4 bases, and 18 bases lay in between. The length of the CDR3 is 15 residues. Germline V gene sequence: CDR1 SGHRS, CDR2 YFSETQ. Whether given at about 4 or about 12 weeks, second doses were pooled. With regard to this clone: Antigen unknown.

The chain joins TRBV5-1 to TRBJ2-7; weak D call: TRBD2 (6 bases). The material was peripheral blood, obtained 28 days after the second AZD1222 dose. The TCR comes from an adult who received the AZD1222 COVID-19 vaccine. DNA for the CDR3: TGCGCCAGCAGCCCACCTCTTATCGGGGGATACGAGCAGTACTTC. Residues: CASSPPLIGGYEQYF.